The 5 T cell receptor beta chains below were found in one sample sequenced in a study of cytomegalovirus exposure and HLA in healthy donors. Primers: 60 Vbeta forward and 13 Jbeta reverse. Libraries were prepared by immunoSEQ multiplex PCR; TCRdb keeps only in-frame clonotypes and omits some of them. The table has about 130,000 clones, 75% to 90% seen once. The sequenced sample was PBMCs. The receptor set was obtained from a male donor in good health and CMV-seronegative.

This rearrangement joins TRBV7-2 to TRBJ1-1, with unresolved D. The V gene's germline CDR1 is SGHTA and CDR2 FQGNSA. Trimming removed 1 base at V and 1 base at J, with 7 bases between. This CDR3 region has 14 residues. In nucleotides, the CDR3 is TGTGCCAGCAGCTTAGGGTTCGGGAACACTGAAGCTTTCTTT. Protein sequence: CASSLGFGNTEAFF.

This clone came up a few times. The CDR3 nucleotides are TGCGCCAGCAGTGATCCGTCGACGGACAACAATGAGCAGTTCTTC. Protein: CASSDPSTDNNEQFF. The genes are TRBV10-1 and TRBJ2-1; tentatively, D is TRBD1 (5 bases). Germline V gives CDR1 WNHNN, CDR2 SYGVQD (reference sequence). CDR3 size: 15 residues. Deletions cut 3 bases from V and 5 bases from J, with 14 bases between.

This clone has a handful of counts. The chain carries TRBV18 and TRBJ1-1, with 7 bases identical to TRBD1. CDR3 length: 14 residues. Germline V gene lookup returns CDR1 KGHSH and CDR2 LQKENI. Trimming at V came to 4 bases and at J to 5 bases, leaving 7 bases not matched to a gene. CDR3 sequence reads: CASSLQGLGTEAFF. The DNA for the CDR3 is TGTGCCAGCTCACTACAGGGGCTCGGTACTGAAGCTTTCTTT.

The rearrangement joins TRBV4-1 to TRBJ2-1, with a possible D match to TRBD2 (5 bases). Germline V gene sequence: CDR1 MGHRA, CDR2 YSYEKL. Between the trimmed V and J ends, which lost 4 bases and 11 bases, there was a span of 12 bases. This CDR3 spans 12 amino acids. CDR3: CASSRAGVKQFF. In DNA form, the CDR3 reads TGCGCCAGCAGCCGAGCCGGGGTGAAGCAGTTCTTC.

The chain recombines TRBV10-1 with TRBJ2-7; weak D call: TRBD2 (5 bases). CDR1 and CDR2 (germline): WNHNN, SYGVQD (reference sequence). The CDR3 is made up of 14 amino acids. Trimming removed 4 bases at V and 6 bases at J, with 16 bases between. The CDR3 spells CASSGSSVILEQYF. The CDR3 DNA reads as TGCGCCAGCAGTGGTAGTAGCGTGATACTCGAGCAGTACTTC.